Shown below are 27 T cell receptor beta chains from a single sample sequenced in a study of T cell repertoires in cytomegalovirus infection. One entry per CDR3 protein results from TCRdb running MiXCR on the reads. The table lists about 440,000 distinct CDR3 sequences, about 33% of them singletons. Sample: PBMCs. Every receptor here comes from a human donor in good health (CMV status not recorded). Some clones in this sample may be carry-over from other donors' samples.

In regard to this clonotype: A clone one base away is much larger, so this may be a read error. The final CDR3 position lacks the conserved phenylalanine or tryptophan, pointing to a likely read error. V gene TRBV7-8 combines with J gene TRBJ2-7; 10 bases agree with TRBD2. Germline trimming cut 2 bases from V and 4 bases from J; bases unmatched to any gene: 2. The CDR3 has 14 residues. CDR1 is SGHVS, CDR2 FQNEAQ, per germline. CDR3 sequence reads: CASSLLAGVYEQYL. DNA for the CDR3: TGTGCCAGCAGCTTACTAGCGGGGGTTTACGAGCAGTACTTA.

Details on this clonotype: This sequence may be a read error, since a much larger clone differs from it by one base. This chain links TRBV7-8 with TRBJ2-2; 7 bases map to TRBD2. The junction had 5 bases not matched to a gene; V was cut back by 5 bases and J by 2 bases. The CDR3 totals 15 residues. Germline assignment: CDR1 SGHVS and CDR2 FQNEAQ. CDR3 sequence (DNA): TGTGCCAGCAGCCGGGGGGTCCAAAACACCGGGGAGCTGTTTTTT. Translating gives CASSRGVQNTGELFF.

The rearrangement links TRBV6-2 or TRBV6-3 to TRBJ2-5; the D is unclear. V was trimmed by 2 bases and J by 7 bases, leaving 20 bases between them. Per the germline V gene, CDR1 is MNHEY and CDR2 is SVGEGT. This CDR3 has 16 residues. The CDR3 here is CASSYQARSLERTQYF. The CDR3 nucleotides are TGTGCCAGCAGTTACCAAGCTAGGAGCCTTGAGAGGACCCAGTACTTC.

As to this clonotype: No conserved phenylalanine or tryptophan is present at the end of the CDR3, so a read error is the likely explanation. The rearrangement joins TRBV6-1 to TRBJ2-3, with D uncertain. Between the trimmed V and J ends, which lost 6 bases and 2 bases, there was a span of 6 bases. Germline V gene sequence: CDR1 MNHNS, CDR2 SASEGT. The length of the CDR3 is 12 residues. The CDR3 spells CASRSPTDTQYL. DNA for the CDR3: TGTGCCAGCAGAAGTCCCACAGATACGCAGTATTTG.

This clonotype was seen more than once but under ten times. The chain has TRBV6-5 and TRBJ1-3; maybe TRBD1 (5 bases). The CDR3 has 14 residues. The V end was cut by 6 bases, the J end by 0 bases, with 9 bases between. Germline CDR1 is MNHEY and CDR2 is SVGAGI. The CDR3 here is CASRSTVSGNTIYF. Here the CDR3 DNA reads TGTGCCAGCAGATCGACAGTCTCTGGAAACACCATATATTTT.

CDR3 DNA: TGTGCCAGCAGGGGCCTAGCGGCACAAGAGACCCAGTACTTC. Protein: CASRGLAAQETQYF. This sequence joins TRBV6-1 and TRBJ2-5; 7 bases are a match to TRBD2. Looked up from germline, CDR1 is MNHNS and CDR2 is SASEGT. Germline trimming cut 6 bases from V and 2 bases from J; bases unmatched to any gene: 6. The CDR3 is made up of 14 amino acids.

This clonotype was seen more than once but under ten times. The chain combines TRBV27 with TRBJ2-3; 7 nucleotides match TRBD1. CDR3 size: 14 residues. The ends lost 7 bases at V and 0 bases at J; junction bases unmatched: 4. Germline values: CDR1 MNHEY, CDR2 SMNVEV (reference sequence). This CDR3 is CASKKQGSTDTQYF. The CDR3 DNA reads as TGTGCCAGCAAAAAACAGGGGAGCACAGATACGCAGTATTTT.

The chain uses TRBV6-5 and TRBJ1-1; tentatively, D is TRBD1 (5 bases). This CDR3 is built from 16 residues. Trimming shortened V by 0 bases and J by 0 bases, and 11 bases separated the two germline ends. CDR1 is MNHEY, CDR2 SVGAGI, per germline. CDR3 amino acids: CASSYSAAGLNTEAFF. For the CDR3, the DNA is TGTGCCAGCAGTTACTCGGCGGCGGGACTGAACACTGAAGCTTTCTTT.

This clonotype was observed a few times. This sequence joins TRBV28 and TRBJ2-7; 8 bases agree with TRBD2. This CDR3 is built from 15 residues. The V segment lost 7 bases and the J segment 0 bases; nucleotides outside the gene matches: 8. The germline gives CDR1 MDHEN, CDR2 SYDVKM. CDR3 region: CASTIGSGASYEQYF. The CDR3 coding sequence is TGTGCCAGCACCATCGGTAGCGGGGCCTCCTACGAGCAGTACTTC.

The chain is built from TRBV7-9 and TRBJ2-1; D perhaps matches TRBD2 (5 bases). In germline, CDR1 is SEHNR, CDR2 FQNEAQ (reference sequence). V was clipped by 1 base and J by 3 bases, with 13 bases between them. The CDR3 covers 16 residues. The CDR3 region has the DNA TGTGCCAGCAGCTTAGGGACGGGGTTCCGCTACAATGAGCAGTTCTTC. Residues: CASSLGTGFRYNEQFF.

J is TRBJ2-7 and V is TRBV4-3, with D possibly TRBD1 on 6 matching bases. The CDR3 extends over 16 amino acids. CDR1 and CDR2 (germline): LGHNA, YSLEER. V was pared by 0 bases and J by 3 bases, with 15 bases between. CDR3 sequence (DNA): TGCGCCAGCAGCCAAGAGTACCGACAGGTGCACTACGAGCAGTACTTC. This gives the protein CASSQEYRQVHYEQYF.

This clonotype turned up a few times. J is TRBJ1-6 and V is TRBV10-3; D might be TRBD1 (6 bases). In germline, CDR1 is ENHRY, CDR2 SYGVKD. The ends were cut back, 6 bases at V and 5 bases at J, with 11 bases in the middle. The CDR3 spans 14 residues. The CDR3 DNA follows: TGTGCCATCAGGGACAGTGCCAATAATTCACCCCTCCACTTT. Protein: CAIRDSANNSPLHF.

The CDR3 spells CASSLATGGRQETQYF. In nucleotides, the CDR3 is TGTGCCAGCAGCTTAGCGACAGGGGGCCGGCAAGAGACCCAGTACTTC. V and J are TRBV7-9 and TRBJ2-5, with 10 bases identical to TRBD1. This CDR3 has 16 residues. Trimming cost V 0 bases and J 2 bases; bases outside gene matches: 3. Per the germline V gene, CDR1 is SEHNR and CDR2 is FQNEAQ (reference sequence). The full variable domain, rest sourced from reference TRBV7-9 and TRBJ2-5, is DTGVSQNPRHKITKRGQNVTFRCDPISEHNRLYWYRQTLGQGPEFLTYFQNEAQLEKSRLLSDRFSAERPKGSFSTLEIQRTEQGDSAMYLCASSLATGGRQETQYFGPGTRLLVL.

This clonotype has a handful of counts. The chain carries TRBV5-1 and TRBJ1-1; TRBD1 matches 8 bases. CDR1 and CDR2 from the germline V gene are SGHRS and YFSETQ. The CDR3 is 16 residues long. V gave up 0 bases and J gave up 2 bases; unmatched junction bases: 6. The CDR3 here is CASSLVTGGTNTEAFF. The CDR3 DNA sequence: TGCGCCAGCAGCTTGGTCACAGGGGGGACAAACACTGAAGCTTTCTTT. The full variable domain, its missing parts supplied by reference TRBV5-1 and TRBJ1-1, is KAGVTQTPRYLIKTRGQQVTLSCSPISGHRSVSWYQQTPGQGLQFLFEYFSETQRNKGNFPGRFSGRQFSNSRSEMNVSTLELGDSALYLCASSLVTGGTNTEAFFGQGTRLTVV.

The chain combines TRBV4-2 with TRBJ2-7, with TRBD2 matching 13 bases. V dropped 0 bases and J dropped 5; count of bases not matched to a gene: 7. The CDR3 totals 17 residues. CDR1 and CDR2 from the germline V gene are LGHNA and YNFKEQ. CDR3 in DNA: TGTGCCAGCAGCCAAGATCGTACTAGCGGGGGGGCCCACGAGCAGTACTTC. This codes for CASSQDRTSGGAHEQYF.

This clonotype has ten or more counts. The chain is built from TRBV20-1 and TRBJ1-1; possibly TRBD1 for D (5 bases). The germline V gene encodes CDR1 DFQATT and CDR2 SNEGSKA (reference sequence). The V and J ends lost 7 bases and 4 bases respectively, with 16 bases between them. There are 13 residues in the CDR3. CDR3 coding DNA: TGCAGTGTCCGCCGGGGCGGTGTCACTGAAGCTTTCTTT. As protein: CSVRRGGVTEAFF.

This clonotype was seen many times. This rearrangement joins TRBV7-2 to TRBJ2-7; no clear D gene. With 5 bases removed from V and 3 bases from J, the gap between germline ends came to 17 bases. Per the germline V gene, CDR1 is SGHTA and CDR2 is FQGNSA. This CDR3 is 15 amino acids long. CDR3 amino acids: CASSLDPGRIYEQYF. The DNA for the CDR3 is TGTGCCAGCAGCCTTGACCCCGGACGGATCTACGAGCAGTACTTC.

The CDR3 DNA reads TGTGCCACCCTTTCATACAGCGGTTACAATGAGCAGTTCTTC. The encoded protein is CATLSYSGYNEQFF. This chain joins TRBV6-5 and TRBJ2-1; possible D gene TRBD2, 5 bases. Germline values: CDR1 MNHEY, CDR2 SVGAGI. The CDR3 extends over 14 amino acids. Between the trimmed V and J ends, which lost 10 bases and 4 bases, there was a span of 17 bases.

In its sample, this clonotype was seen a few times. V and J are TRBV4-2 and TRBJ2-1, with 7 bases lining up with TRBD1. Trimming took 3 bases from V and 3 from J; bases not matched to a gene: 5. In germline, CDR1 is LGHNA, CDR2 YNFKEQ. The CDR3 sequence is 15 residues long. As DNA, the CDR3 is TGTGCCAGCAGCCATCCCCGGGACAGCTACAATGAGCAGTTCTTC. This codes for CASSHPRDSYNEQFF.

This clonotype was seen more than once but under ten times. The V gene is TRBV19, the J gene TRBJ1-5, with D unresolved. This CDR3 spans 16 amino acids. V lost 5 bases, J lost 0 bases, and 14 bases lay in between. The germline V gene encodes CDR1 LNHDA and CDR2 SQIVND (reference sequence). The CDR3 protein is CASSLKPLLSNQPQHF. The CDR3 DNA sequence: TGTGCCAGTAGTCTGAAGCCCCTACTTAGCAATCAGCCCCAGCATTTT.

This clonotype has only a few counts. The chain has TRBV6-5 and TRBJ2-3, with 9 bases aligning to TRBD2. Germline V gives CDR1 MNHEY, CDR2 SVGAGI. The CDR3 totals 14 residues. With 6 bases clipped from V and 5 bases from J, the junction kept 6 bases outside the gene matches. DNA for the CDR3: TGTGCCAGCAGCCCGGGACTAGCAGAAGATACGCAGTATTTT. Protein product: CASSPGLAEDTQYF.

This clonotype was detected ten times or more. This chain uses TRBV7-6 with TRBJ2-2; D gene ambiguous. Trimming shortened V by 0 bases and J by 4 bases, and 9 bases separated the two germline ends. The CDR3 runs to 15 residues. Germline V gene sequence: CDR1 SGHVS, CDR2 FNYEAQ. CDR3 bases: TGTGCCAGCAGCTTAGCTCCTCAGCTCACCGGGGAGCTGTTTTTT. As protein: CASSLAPQLTGELFF.

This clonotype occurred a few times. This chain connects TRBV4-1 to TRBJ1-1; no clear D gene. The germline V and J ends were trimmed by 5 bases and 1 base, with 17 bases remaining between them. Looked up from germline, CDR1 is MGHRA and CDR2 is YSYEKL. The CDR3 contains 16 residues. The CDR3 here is CASSSREGGRNTEAFF. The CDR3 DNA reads TGCGCCAGCAGCTCAAGGGAGGGCGGACGGAACACTGAAGCTTTCTTT.

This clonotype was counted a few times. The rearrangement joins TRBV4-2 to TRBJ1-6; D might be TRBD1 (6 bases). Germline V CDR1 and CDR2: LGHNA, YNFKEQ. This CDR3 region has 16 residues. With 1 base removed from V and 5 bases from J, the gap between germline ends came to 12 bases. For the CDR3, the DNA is TGTGCCAGCAGCCAAGTACAGGGATCGGATAATTCACCCCTCCACTTT. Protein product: CASSQVQGSDNSPLHF.

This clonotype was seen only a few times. The CDR3 sequence is CASSSGANTEAFF. CDR3 DNA: TGTGCCAGCAGCTCCGGAGCGAACACTGAAGCTTTCTTT. This sequence joins TRBV5-6 and TRBJ1-1; D gene uncertain. Trimming stripped 3 bases from V and 1 base from J, with 7 bases between. CDR1 is SGHDT, CDR2 YYEEEE, per germline. The CDR3 spans 13 residues.

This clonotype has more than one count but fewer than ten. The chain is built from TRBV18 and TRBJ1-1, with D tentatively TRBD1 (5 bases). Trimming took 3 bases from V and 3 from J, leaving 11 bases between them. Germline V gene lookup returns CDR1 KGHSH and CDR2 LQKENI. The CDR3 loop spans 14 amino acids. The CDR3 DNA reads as TGTGCCAGCTCACCTGCAGGGTTCGACACTGAAGCTTTCTTT. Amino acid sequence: CASSPAGFDTEAFF.

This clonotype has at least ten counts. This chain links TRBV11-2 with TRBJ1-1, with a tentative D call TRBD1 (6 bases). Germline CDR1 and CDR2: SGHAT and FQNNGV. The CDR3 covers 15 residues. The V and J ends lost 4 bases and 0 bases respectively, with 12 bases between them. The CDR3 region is CASSSGRTVNTEAFF. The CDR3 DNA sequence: TGTGCCAGCAGCTCGGGGAGGACAGTGAACACTGAAGCTTTCTTT. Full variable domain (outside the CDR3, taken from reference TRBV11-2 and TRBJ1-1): EAGVAQSPRYKIIEKRQSVAFWCNPISGHATLYWYQQILGQGPKLLIQFQNNGVVDDSQLPKDRFSAERLKGVDSTLKIQPAKLEDSAVYLCASSSGRTVNTEAFFGQGTRLTVV.